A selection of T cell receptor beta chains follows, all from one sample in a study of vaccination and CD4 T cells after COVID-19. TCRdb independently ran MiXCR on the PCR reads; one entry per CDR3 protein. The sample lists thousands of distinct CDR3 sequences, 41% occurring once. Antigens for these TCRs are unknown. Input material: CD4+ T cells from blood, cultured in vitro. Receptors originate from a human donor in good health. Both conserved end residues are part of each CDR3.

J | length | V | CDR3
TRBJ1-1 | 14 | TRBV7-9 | CASSLQGSNTEAFF
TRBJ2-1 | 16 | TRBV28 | CASSLGGSVLYNEQFF
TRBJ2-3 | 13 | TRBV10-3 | CAISRDYTDTQYF
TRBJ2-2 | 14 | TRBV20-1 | CSARGAGVTGELFF
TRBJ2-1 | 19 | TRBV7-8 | CASSLDAGLAGGEYNEQFF
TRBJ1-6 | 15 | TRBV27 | CASSLRTGANSPLHF
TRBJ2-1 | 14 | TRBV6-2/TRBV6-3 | CASSYSTANNEQFF
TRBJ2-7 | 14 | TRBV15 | CATSFHPRSYEQYF
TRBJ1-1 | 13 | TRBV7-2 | CASSGQGDTEAFF
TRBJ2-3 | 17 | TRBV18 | CASSPSRAGVLRDTQYF
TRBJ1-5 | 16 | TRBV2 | CASRSHRGRGNQPQHF
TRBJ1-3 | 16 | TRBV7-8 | CASSTETGRPGNTIYF
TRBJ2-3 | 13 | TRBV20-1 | CSARPGGTDTQYF
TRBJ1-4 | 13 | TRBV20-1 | CSARRQGSEKLFF
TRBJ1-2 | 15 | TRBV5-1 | CASSRSGGSEDGYTF
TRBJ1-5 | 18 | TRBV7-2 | CTSSLRPGTGYSNQPQHF
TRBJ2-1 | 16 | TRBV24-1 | CATSDIAGASYNEQFF
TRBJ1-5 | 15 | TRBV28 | CASSSPQGSNQPQHF
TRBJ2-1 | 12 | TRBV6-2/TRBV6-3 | CASSYSSLAQFF
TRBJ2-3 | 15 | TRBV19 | CASSPGQGPTDTQYF
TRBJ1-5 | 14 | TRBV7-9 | CASSSGLDNQPQHF
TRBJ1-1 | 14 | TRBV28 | CASPPAGGSTEAFF
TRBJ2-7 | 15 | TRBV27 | CASSLVGRPLYEQYF
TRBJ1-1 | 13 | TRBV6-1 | CASNPLRITEAFF
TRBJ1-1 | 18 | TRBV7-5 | CISVPETRHRGQRTEAFF
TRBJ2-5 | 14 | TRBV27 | CASSSQREPKTQYF
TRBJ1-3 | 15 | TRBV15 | CATSRTGDSGNTIYF
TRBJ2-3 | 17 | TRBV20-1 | CSAFKASGRTYTDTQYF
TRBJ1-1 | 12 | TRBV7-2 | CASSLGQGEAFF
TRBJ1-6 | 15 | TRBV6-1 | CAGGPPISYNSPLHF
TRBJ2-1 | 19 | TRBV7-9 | CASSLSVGLLAGGGNEQFF
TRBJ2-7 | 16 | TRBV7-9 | CASSLRPIGTVYEQYF
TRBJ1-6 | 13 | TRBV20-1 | CSARRDRDMPLHF
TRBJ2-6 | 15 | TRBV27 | CASSLAGAGANVLTF
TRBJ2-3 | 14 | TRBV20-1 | CSAADRGFTDTQYF
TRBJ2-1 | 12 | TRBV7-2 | CASSLERNEQFF
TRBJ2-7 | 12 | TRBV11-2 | CASSRYGNEQYF
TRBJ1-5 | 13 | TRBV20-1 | CSARGTGGQPQHF
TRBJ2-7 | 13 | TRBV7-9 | CASSPLGSYEQYF
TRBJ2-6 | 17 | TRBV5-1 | CASSPTGQASGANVLTF
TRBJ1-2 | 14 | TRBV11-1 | CASSTRTGPYGYTF
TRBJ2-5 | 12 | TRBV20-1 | CSAPGLQETQYF
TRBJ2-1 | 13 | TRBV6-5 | CASSYSSHNEQFF
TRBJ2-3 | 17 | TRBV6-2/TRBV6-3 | CASSYGASSAITDTQYF
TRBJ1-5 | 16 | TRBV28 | CASRPWTGEGNQPQHF